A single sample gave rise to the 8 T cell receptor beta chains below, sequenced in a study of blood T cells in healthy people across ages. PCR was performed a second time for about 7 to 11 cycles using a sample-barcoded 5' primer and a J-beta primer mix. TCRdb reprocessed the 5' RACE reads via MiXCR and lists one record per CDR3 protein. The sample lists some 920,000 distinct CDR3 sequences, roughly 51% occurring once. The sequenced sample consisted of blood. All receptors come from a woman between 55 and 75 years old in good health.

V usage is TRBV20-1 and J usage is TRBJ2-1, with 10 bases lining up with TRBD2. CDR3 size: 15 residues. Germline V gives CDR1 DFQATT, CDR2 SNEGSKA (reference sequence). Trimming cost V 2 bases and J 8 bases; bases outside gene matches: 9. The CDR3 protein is CSARYVAGGGDEQFF. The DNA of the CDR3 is TGCAGTGCTAGATATGTAGCGGGAGGCGGTGATGAGCAGTTCTTC.

The CDR3 protein is CASSYILARIGTQYF. CDR3 DNA sequence: TGTGCCAGCAGTTACATATTAGCCCGTATTGGGACCCAGTACTTC. This chain uses TRBV6-2 or TRBV6-3 with TRBJ2-5; no reliable D call. Between the trimmed V and J ends, which lost 2 bases and 7 bases, there was a span of 17 bases. The CDR3 totals 15 residues. CDR1 and CDR2 (germline): MNHEY, SVGEGT.

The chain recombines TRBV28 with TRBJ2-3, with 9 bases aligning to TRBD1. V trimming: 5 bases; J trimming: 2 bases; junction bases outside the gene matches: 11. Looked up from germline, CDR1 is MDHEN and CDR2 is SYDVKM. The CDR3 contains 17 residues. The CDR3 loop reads CASSRRRDRASTDTQYF. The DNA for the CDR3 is TGTGCCAGCAGTCGCCGCCGGGACAGGGCCTCCACAGATACGCAGTATTTT.

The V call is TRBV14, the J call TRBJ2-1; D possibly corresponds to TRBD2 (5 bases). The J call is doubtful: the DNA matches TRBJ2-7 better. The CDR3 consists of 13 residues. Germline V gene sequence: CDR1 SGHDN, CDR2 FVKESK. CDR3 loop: CASSPERNYEQYF. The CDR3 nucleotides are TGTGCCAGCAGCCCTGAGCGGAACTACGAGCAGTACTTC.

CDR3 bases: TGTGCCAGCAGTTTAAGAGGTATAGGGGGAACAGATACGCAGTATTTT. The encoded protein is CASSLRGIGGTDTQYF. The chain recombines TRBV12-3 or TRBV12-4 with TRBJ2-3, with a weak D call TRBD1 (6 bases). This CDR3 has 16 amino acids. With 2 bases removed from V and 3 bases from J, the gap between germline ends came to 15 bases.

The CDR3 DNA is TGCGCCAGCGGGGTGGGGATCTCCACTGAAGCTTTCTTT. Encoded protein: CASGVGISTEAFF. The chain couples TRBV5-1 to TRBJ1-1; D is undetermined. V lost 7 bases to trimming and J lost 4 bases, with 14 bases between them. The CDR3 consists of 13 residues. CDR1 is SGHRS and CDR2 is YFSETQ in the germline V gene.

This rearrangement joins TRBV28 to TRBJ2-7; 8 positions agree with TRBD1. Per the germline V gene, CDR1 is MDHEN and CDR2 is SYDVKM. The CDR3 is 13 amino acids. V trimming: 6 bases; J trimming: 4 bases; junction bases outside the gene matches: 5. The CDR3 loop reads CASRETGEYEQYF. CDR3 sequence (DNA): TGTGCCAGCAGGGAGACAGGGGAATACGAGCAGTACTTC. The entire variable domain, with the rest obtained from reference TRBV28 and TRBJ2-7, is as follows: DVKVTQSSRYLVKRTGEKVFLECVQDMDHENMFWYRQDPGLGLRLIYFSYDVKMKEKGDIPEGYSVSREKKERFSLILESASTNQTSMYLCASRETGEYEQYFGPGTRLTVT.

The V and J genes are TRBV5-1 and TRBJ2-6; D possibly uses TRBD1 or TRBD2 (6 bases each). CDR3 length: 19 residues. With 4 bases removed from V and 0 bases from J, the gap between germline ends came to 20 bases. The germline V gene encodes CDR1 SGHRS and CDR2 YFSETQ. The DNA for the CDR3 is TGCGCCAGCAGCAGTAGACTAGGACAGAATTACTCTGGGGCCAACGTCCTGACTTTC. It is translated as CASSSRLGQNYSGANVLTF.